One and the same sample provided the 25 T cell receptor beta chains below, sequenced in a study of long-term antiretroviral therapy in people with HIV. It was version v3.0 of the immunoSEQ assay that was run at survey level. The data were produced by immunoSEQ multiplex PCR, yet TCRdb's version contains in-frame clones alone and is incomplete. The table shows 20,000 to 30,000 clones, with approximately 88% occurring only once. This material consisted of unsorted PBMCs, taken about 4.1 years after starting antiretroviral therapy. The receptors derive from a man between 25 and 39 years old with HIV.

The chain employs TRBV6-1 and TRBJ2-5; 10 nucleotides match TRBD2. CDR1 and CDR2 (germline): MNHNS, SASEGT. The CDR3 has 15 amino acids. The V and J ends lost 11 bases and 5 bases, in that order; junction bases with no gene match: 14. The CDR3 loop is CAHRKTSGNVETQYF. In DNA, the CDR3 is TGTGCCCATCGGAAAACTAGCGGGAACGTTGAGACCCAGTACTTC.

The chain combines TRBV20-1 with TRBJ2-3; D remains unclear. This CDR3 is 10 amino acids long. The ends were cut back, 0 bases at V and 8 bases at J, with 3 bases in the middle. In germline, CDR1 is DFQATT, CDR2 SNEGSKA (reference sequence). CDR3 in amino acids: CSARDLTQYF. The CDR3 bases are TGCAGTGCTAGAGATCTTACGCAGTATTTT.

V and J are TRBV5-4 and TRBJ2-2; TRBD2 matches 9 bases. The germline CDR1 and CDR2 sequences are SGHNT and YYREEE (reference sequence). V lost 0 bases and J lost 6; bases outside the gene matches: 9. The CDR3 runs 17 residues. CDR3 sequence reads: CASSLVIGREGPGELFF. CDR3 DNA sequence: TGTGCCAGCAGCTTGGTGATCGGGCGGGAGGGACCCGGGGAGCTGTTTTTT.

The chain is built from TRBV29-1 and TRBJ1-2; D might be TRBD1 (6 bases). Germline V CDR1 and CDR2: SQVTM, ANQGSEA. V was cut by 0 bases and J by 7 bases, with 24 bases left in between. CDR3 length: 17 amino acids. CDR3 sequence: CSVEDWGAPRSSGGYTF. The CDR3 DNA sequence: TGCAGCGTTGAAGATTGGGGGGCGCCTAGATCTTCGGGTGGCTACACCTTC.

This sequence joins TRBV6-6 and TRBJ2-1, with no clear D. With 6 bases removed from V and 5 bases from J, the gap between germline ends came to 5 bases. The CDR3 totals 11 residues. CDR1 and CDR2 from the germline V gene are MNHNY and SVGAGI (reference sequence). The CDR3 sequence: CASSEDNEQFF. The CDR3 DNA is TGTGCCAGCAGCGAGGACAATGAGCAGTTCTTC.

J is TRBJ1-2 and V is TRBV5-1; D not certain. This CDR3 region has 12 residues. Germline V lookup: CDR1 SGHRS, CDR2 YFSETQ. V was pared by 0 bases and J by 4 bases, with 4 bases between. CDR3 in amino acids: CASSLAGYGYTF. The CDR3 nucleotides are TGCGCCAGCAGCTTGGCAGGCTATGGCTACACCTTC.

V usage is TRBV15 and J usage is TRBJ1-4, with a weak D call TRBD1 (6 bases). The CDR3 totals 14 residues. CDR1 LNHNV and CDR2 YYDKDF come from the germline V gene (reference sequence). V shed 2 bases and J shed 7 bases, with 11 bases lying between them. CDR3 amino acids: CATSRSRGGEKLFF. The CDR3 DNA follows: TGTGCCACCAGCAGATCCAGGGGCGGTGAAAAACTGTTTTTT.

The chain joins TRBV4-1 to TRBJ1-5; D is possibly TRBD1 (6 bases). CDR3 length equals 18 residues. The V and J ends lost 3 bases and 1 base respectively, with 19 bases between them. CDR1 is MGHRA and CDR2 is YSYEKL in the germline V gene. The CDR3 region has the DNA TGCGCCAGCAGCCATACCCCGCGGGGGACACCGAGCAATCAGCCCCAGCATTTT. This sequence encodes CASSHTPRGTPSNQPQHF.

The chain links TRBV5-1 to TRBJ2-7; TRBD2 aligns across 8 bases. This CDR3 is built from 14 residues. The V segment lost 0 bases and the J segment 6 bases; nucleotides outside the gene matches: 5. Per germline, CDR1 SGHRS and CDR2 YFSETQ. CDR3 nucleotide sequence: TGCGCCAGCAGCTTGGCAGCGGGAGACTTCGAGCAGTACTTC. Amino acid sequence: CASSLAAGDFEQYF.

The genes are TRBV28 and TRBJ1-2, with 11 bases matching TRBD1. J was trimmed by 6 bases and V by 4 bases; bases with no gene match: 4. The CDR3 sequence is 14 residues long. Germline CDR1 is MDHEN and CDR2 is SYDVKM. CDR3 in DNA: TGTGCCAGCAGTTCCGGGACAGGGGGGGATGGCTACACCTTC. It encodes CASSSGTGGDGYTF.

This clone occurred a few times. This chain uses TRBV2 with TRBJ1-2; a possible D gene is TRBD1 (5 bases). This CDR3 has 13 residues. CDR1 is SNHLY and CDR2 is FYNNEI in the germline V gene. V gave up 6 bases and J gave up 5 bases, with 13 bases separating them. CDR3 in DNA: TGTGCCAGCAGGACAGTCCGATGGTATGGCTACACCTTC. This codes for CASRTVRWYGYTF. The whole variable domain, remainder taken from reference TRBV2 and TRBJ1-2, is EPEVTQTPSHQVTQMGQEVILRCVPISNHLYFYWYRQILGQKVEFLVSFYNNEISEKSEIFDDQFSVERPDGSNFTLKIRSTKLEDSAMYFCASRTVRWYGYTFGSGTRLTVV.

This sequence joins TRBV5-1 and TRBJ1-2; D remains ambiguous. CDR3 length equals 15 residues. The germline V gene encodes CDR1 SGHRS and CDR2 YFSETQ. Trimming removed 4 bases at V and 5 bases at J, with 18 bases between. The DNA for the CDR3 is TGCGCCAGCAGCCCAAATCTTCAGAGCTCTTATGGCTACACCTTC. This sequence encodes CASSPNLQSSYGYTF.

The chain couples TRBV19 to TRBJ2-3; D perhaps matches TRBD2 (6 bases). The germline CDR1 and CDR2 sequences are LNHDA and SQIVND (reference sequence). The V end lost 4 bases, the J end lost 6 bases, and 20 bases lay between the germline ends. The CDR3 has 16 amino acids. The CDR3 DNA reads as TGTGCCAGTAGTACACCCACTAGCACCCCGAGGGATACGCAGTATTTT. This codes for CASSTPTSTPRDTQYF.

This clone is a singleton in its sample. The CDR3 here is CSATGGNTIYF. CDR3 DNA sequence: TGCAGTGCTACAGGGGGAAACACCATATATTTT. The chain uses TRBV20-1 and TRBJ1-3; maybe TRBD1 (5 bases). Germline CDR1 reads DFQATT; CDR2 reads SNEGSKA (reference sequence). The V end was cut by 4 bases, the J end by 4 bases, with 5 bases between. The CDR3 totals 11 residues.

This sequence joins TRBV20-1 and TRBJ2-7; the D is unclear. V lost 1 base, J lost 4 bases, and 5 bases lay in between. CDR1 is DFQATT, CDR2 SNEGSKA, per germline (reference sequence). The CDR3 runs 11 residues. The CDR3 loop is CSARAGYEQYF. The CDR3 DNA reads TGCAGTGCTAGAGCCGGGTACGAGCAGTACTTC.

The chain is built from TRBV7-2 and TRBJ2-1, with D unresolved. Germline values: CDR1 SGHTA, CDR2 FQGNSA. V was trimmed by 5 bases and J by 8 bases, leaving 10 bases between them. This CDR3 has 12 residues. The CDR3, as DNA: TGTGCCAGCAGCCAGGACCTGGATGAGCAGTTCTTC. This codes for CASSQDLDEQFF.

V usage is TRBV13 and J usage is TRBJ2-5, with TRBD1 matching 8 bases. In germline, CDR1 is PRHDT, CDR2 FYEKMQ (reference sequence). The V segment lost 5 bases and the J segment 2 bases; nucleotides outside the gene matches: 10. The CDR3 loop spans 16 amino acids. This CDR3 is CASSLAGTGTQETQYF. CDR3 in DNA: TGTGCCAGCAGCCTTGCCGGGACAGGTACGCAAGAGACCCAGTACTTC.

V gene TRBV7-9 combines with J gene TRBJ2-5; the match to TRBD2 covers 10 bases. The CDR3 is made up of 17 amino acids. Germline loops: CDR1 SEHNR, CDR2 FQNEAQ (reference sequence). The trim removed 2 bases at V and 2 bases at J, leaving 8 bases unmatched. CDR3 nucleotides: TGTGCCAGCAGCTTATTCATAGCGGGAGGCCTACAAGAGACCCAGTACTTC. Its protein product is CASSLFIAGGLQETQYF.

The chain carries TRBV4-3 and TRBJ2-1; D perhaps matches TRBD2 (6 bases). The V gene's germline CDR1 is LGHNA and CDR2 YSLEER. The CDR3 extends over 16 amino acids. V lost 0 bases and J lost 0, with 9 bases in between. The CDR3: CASSQDDGGSYNEQFF. CDR3 sequence (DNA): TGCGCCAGCAGCCAAGACGACGGGGGCTCCTACAATGAGCAGTTCTTC.

The chain is built from TRBV4-3 and TRBJ1-5; no clear D. The CDR3 covers 15 residues. Trimming pared 1 base from V and 4 bases from J, leaving 11 bases between. Germline V gene sequence: CDR1 LGHNA, CDR2 YSLEER. The CDR3 nucleotides read TGCGCCAGCAGCCAAGCGGTGGCAGCTAATCAGCCCCAGCATTTT. It is translated as CASSQAVAANQPQHF.

The chain uses TRBV5-4 and TRBJ1-1; 11 nucleotides line up with TRBD1. The CDR3 has 15 residues. The junction had 4 bases not matched to a gene; V was cut back by 4 bases and J by 2 bases. CDR1 is SGHNT, CDR2 YYREEE, per germline (reference sequence). The CDR3 region is CASSPGTGGNTEAFF. As DNA, the CDR3 is TGTGCCAGCAGCCCCGGGACAGGGGGAAACACTGAAGCTTTCTTT.

This chain joins TRBV30 and TRBJ2-7; D may be TRBD2 (7 bases). This CDR3 has 15 amino acids. The V end was cut by 7 bases, the J end by 4 bases, with 23 bases between. Germline V gene lookup returns CDR1 GTSNPN and CDR2 SVGIG (reference sequence). The CDR3 DNA reads TGTGCCTCCAGTTTGGGGGGGGGCCCGTGGTACGAGCAGTACTTC. It encodes CASSLGGGPWYEQYF.

The chain links TRBV2 to TRBJ1-5, with D hard to call. V lost 7 bases and J 3 bases, leaving 13 bases between the germline ends. Germline values: CDR1 SNHLY, CDR2 FYNNEI. The CDR3 totals 14 residues. CDR3 in amino acids: CASTIGNPNQPQHF. The CDR3 DNA is TGTGCCAGCACGATAGGGAACCCCAATCAGCCCCAGCATTTT.

The genes are TRBV7-8 and TRBJ2-7, with 8 bases identical to TRBD1. V shed 0 bases, J shed 2 bases, and the junction held 15 bases outside the gene matches. This CDR3 has 19 residues. Looked up from germline, CDR1 is SGHVS and CDR2 is FQNEAQ. The CDR3 here is CASSLAARQGRNPTYEQYF. The CDR3 DNA reads TGTGCCAGCAGCTTAGCGGCCCGACAGGGGAGAAACCCCACCTACGAGCAGTACTTC. Full variable domain (remainder filled in from reference TRBV7-8 and TRBJ2-7): GAGVSQSPRYKVAKRGQDVALRCDPISGHVSLFWYQQALGQGPEFLTYFQNEAQLDKSGLPSDRFFAERPEGSVSTLKIQRTQQEDSAVYLCASSLAARQGRNPTYEQYFGPGTRLTVT.

The chain is built from TRBV25-1 and TRBJ1-4, with TRBD1 as a possible D gene (6 bases). Germline V gives CDR1 MGHDK, CDR2 SYGVNS. V was pared by 5 bases and J by 3 bases, with 16 bases between. CDR3 length equals 16 residues. Here the CDR3 reads CASSTPGHSPNEKLFF. The CDR3 nucleotides are TGTGCCAGCAGTACTCCGGGACATTCTCCTAATGAAAAACTGTTTTTT.